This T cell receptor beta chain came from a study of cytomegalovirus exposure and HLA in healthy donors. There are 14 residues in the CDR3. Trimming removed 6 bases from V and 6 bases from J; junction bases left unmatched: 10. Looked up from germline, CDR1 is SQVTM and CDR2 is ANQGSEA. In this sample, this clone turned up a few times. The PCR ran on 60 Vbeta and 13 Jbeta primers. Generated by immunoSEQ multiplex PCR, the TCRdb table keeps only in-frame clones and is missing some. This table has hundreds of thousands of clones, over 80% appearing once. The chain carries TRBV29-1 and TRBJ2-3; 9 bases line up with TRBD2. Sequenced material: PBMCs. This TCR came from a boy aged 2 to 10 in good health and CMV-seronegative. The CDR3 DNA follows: TGCAGCGTCCCTCTGGCGGGAGGGGGGGATACGCAGTATTTT. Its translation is CSVPLAGGGDTQYF.